Listed here are 6 T cell receptor beta chains from one sample, sequenced in a study of a mutant IDH1 vaccine in newly diagnosed glioma. TCRdb's table, derived via immunoSEQ multiplex PCR, lists solely in-frame clones and lacks some. The table records about 56,000 clones, less than 90% of them present only once. No antigen has been assigned to these receptors. Time point of the sample: week 47, end of study. Vaccination comprised doses that each held 300 ug of mutant IDH1 20-mer peptide, plus topical imiquimod. The input for sequencing was PBMCs, taken from a glioma patient whose treatment included an IDH1 peptide vaccine. These TCRs come from a woman aged 45 to 65 with glioma.

This sequence joins TRBV19 and TRBJ1-1; 7 nucleotides line up with TRBD1. Germline V gene data show CDR1 as LNHDA and CDR2 as SQIVND (reference sequence). The trim removed 5 bases at V and 6 bases at J, leaving 6 bases unmatched. CDR3 length equals 13 residues. The CDR3 sequence: CASSAGQPPEAFF. In nucleotides, the CDR3 is TGTGCCAGTAGTGCGGGACAGCCACCTGAAGCTTTCTTT. Based on the CDR3 plus reference TRBV19 and TRBJ1-1, the full variable domain is DGGITQSPKYLFRKEGQNVTLSCEQNLNHDAMYWYRQDPGQGLRLIYYSQIVNDFQKGDIAEGYSVSREKKESFPLTVTSAQKNPTAFYLCASSAGQPPEAFFGQGTRLTVV.

V usage is TRBV30 and J usage is TRBJ1-1; D gene ambiguous. Germline V lookup: CDR1 GTSNPN, CDR2 SVGIG (reference sequence). The length of the CDR3 is 13 residues. Deletions cut 1 base from V and 1 base from J, with 7 bases between. The CDR3 sequence is CAWSESPNTEAFF. CDR3 DNA: TGTGCCTGGAGTGAATCTCCGAACACTGAAGCTTTCTTT.

This clone was seen only once. CDR3 in DNA: TGTGCCAGCAGCTTACCTCCTAGTACTGAAGCTTTCTTT. Translating it yields CASSLPPSTEAFF. The chain combines TRBV5-6 with TRBJ1-1; no definite D call. CDR1 SGHDT and CDR2 YYEEEE come from the germline V gene. CDR3 length: 13 residues. V lost 2 bases and J lost 5, with 10 bases in between.

This clone has only a few counts. V gene TRBV4-3 combines with J gene TRBJ1-1; the match to TRBD1 covers 7 bases. The V gene's germline CDR1 is LGHNA and CDR2 YSLEER. J lost 0 bases, V lost 1 base, and 2 bases had no gene match. This CDR3 has 15 residues. CDR3 coding DNA: TGCGCCAGCAGCCAAGGGGGACAGATGAACACTGAAGCTTTCTTT. Amino acid sequence: CASSQGGQMNTEAFF.

The sample holds a few counts of this clone. The chain carries TRBV27 and TRBJ2-7, with TRBD1 as a possible D gene (6 bases). The germline V and J ends were trimmed by 0 bases and 5 bases, with 14 bases remaining between them. Germline lookup yields CDR1 MNHEY and CDR2 SMNVEV (reference sequence). The CDR3 spans 15 residues. CDR3 DNA sequence: TGTGCCAGCAGTTTATCGCCACAGGGTAGAGACGAGCAGTACTTC. Protein product: CASSLSPQGRDEQYF.

The V call is TRBV4-2, the J call TRBJ1-4; D might be TRBD1 (5 bases). Germline loops: CDR1 LGHNA, CDR2 YNFKEQ. Trimming took 1 base from V and 6 from J, leaving 15 bases between them. CDR3 length: 16 residues. CDR3 DNA: TGTGCCAGCAGCCAAGTGGTTCAGGGTGGAGATGAAAAACTGTTTTTT. Translation: CASSQVVQGGDEKLFF.